Sequencing of this TCR beta chain was carried out in a study of cytomegalovirus exposure and HLA in healthy donors. About the study: The 110 or so validation repertoires used the same platform as the 550 to 750 first-cohort repertoires, a later analysis reported.

Study results and limitations: Many donors shared some public TCRs, even though most TCR sequences were rare. Some TCR beta chains (about 170 of them) were listed as cytomegalovirus-associated. In vitro, a few CMV-associated chains proved specific for CMV antigens.

This clone turned up a few times. Its antigen is unknown. The method was immunoSEQ multiplex PCR; TCRdb's version includes in-frame clones alone and lacks a portion of them. Among some 90,000 clones listed, about 88% were seen once. The junction had 9 bases not matched to a gene; V was cut back by 4 bases and J by 6 bases. The CDR3 loop spans 15 amino acids. Germline CDR1 is SGHAT and CDR2 is FQDESV (reference sequence). The gene calls are TRBV11-1 and TRBJ1-1, with TRBD1 matching 9 bases. Material for sequencing was PBMCs. The TCR originated in a man aged 18 to 29 in good health and CMV-seropositive. The CDR3 nucleotides read TGTGCCAGCAGCTCTTGGACAGGGGTGAGGGCTGAAGCTTTCTTT. Encoded protein: CASSSWTGVRAEAFF.